Listed here are 11 T cell receptor beta chains from one sample, sequenced in a study of OX40 agonist ivuxolimab in advanced cancers. Clones were read by immunoSEQ multiplex PCR, and TCRdb kept only the in-frame ones, dropping some. The sample contains over 55,000 clones, roughly 77% of which appear only once. Sequenced here: CD4+ or CD8+ T cells sorted from blood, sampled in a trial of the OX40 agonist ivuxolimab. These receptors were collected from an adult with an advanced solid tumor such as melanoma, head and neck, liver or kidney cancer.

As concerns this clone: This sample also contains other DNA sequences that code for the same CDR3. The chain recombines TRBV18 with TRBJ2-3, with D unclear. Trimming stripped 1 base from V and 5 bases from J, with 1 base between. CDR1 and CDR2 from the germline V gene are KGHSH and LQKENI. CDR3 size: 11 residues. CDR3 protein: CASSPQDTQYF. The CDR3 region has the DNA TGTGCCAGCTCACCACAAGATACGCAGTATTTT.

V gene TRBV5-1 combines with J gene TRBJ2-7; D unclear. Germline lookup yields CDR1 SGHRS and CDR2 YFSETQ. Trimming stripped 3 bases from V and 1 base from J, with 5 bases between. This CDR3 has 12 amino acids. The CDR3 protein is CASSYASYEQYF. Written as DNA, the CDR3 is TGCGCCAGCAGCTACGCGTCCTACGAGCAGTACTTC. Together with reference TRBV5-1 and TRBJ2-7, the CDR3 gives the full variable domain: KAGVTQTPRYLIKTRGQQVTLSCSPISGHRSVSWYQQTPGQGLQFLFEYFSETQRNKGNFPGRFSGRQFSNSRSEMNVSTLELGDSALYLCASSYASYEQYFGPGTRLTVT.

The CDR3 region has the DNA TGTGCCAGCATCTCCTTGGCCGGGCCGATGAACACTGAAGCTTTCTTT. The encoded protein is CASISLAGPMNTEAFF. This chain links TRBV28 with TRBJ1-1; D gene uncertain. V lost 7 bases and J lost 0, with 18 bases in between. Germline CDR1 reads MDHEN; CDR2 reads SYDVKM. The CDR3 spans 16 residues. Complete variable domain (other parts from reference TRBV28 and TRBJ1-1): DVKVTQSSRYLVKRTGEKVFLECVQDMDHENMFWYRQDPGLGLRLIYFSYDVKMKEKGDIPEGYSVSREKKERFSLILESASTNQTSMYLCASISLAGPMNTEAFFGQGTRLTVV.

The chain recombines TRBV27 with TRBJ1-5; D may be TRBD1 (5 bases). CDR1 and CDR2 (germline): MNHEY, SMNVEV (reference sequence). V was shortened by 10 bases and J by 0 bases, with 16 bases between the two germline ends. This CDR3 has 15 amino acids. CDR3 region: CAIQTQGNSNQPQHF. The DNA of the CDR3 is TGTGCCATCCAAACTCAGGGAAATAGCAATCAGCCCCAGCATTTT.

The chain recombines TRBV5-5 with TRBJ2-7, with 9 bases lining up with TRBD2. From germline, CDR1 is SGHKS and CDR2 YYEKEE (reference sequence). This CDR3 comprises 18 residues. The trim removed 2 bases at V and 0 bases at J, leaving 12 bases unmatched. The CDR3 here is CASSFQTSGLANSYEQYF. The CDR3, as DNA: TGTGCCAGCAGCTTCCAAACCTCGGGACTAGCCAACTCCTACGAGCAGTACTTC.

This chain connects TRBV6-6 to TRBJ1-5; 7 positions match TRBD1. Trimming cost V 2 bases and J 7 bases; bases outside gene matches: 8. The CDR3 totals 15 residues. The germline CDR1 and CDR2 sequences are MNHNY and SVGAGI (reference sequence). CDR3 coding DNA: TGTGCCAGCAGTTACGCTGACAGGGCCGAACAGCCCCAGCATTTT. The encoded protein is CASSYADRAEQPQHF.

This clone was counted once. This chain joins TRBV5-4 and TRBJ2-1; the D gene is possibly TRBD1 (6 bases). This CDR3 contains 13 residues. CDR1 and CDR2 from the germline V gene are SGHNT and YYREEE (reference sequence). V was pared by 3 bases and J by 4 bases, with 8 bases between. The CDR3: CASSSDSYNEQFF. In DNA form, the CDR3 reads TGTGCCAGCAGCTCGGACAGTTACAATGAGCAGTTCTTC.

This clone was found once. The chain links TRBV19 to TRBJ2-3; 8 nucleotides align to TRBD2. The CDR3 sequence is 18 residues long. The junction had 14 bases not matched to a gene; V was cut back by 5 bases and J by 1 base. From germline, CDR1 is LNHDA and CDR2 SQIVND (reference sequence). The CDR3 spells CASSFAGGGFTRTDTQYF. CDR3 in DNA: TGTGCCAGTAGTTTTGCGGGAGGCGGGTTCACCCGCACAGATACGCAGTATTTT.

This clone appeared once. The chain couples TRBV5-5 to TRBJ1-1, with D hard to call. Trimming removed 4 bases at V and 6 bases at J, with 16 bases between. CDR1 and CDR2 from the germline V gene are SGHKS and YYEKEE (reference sequence). The CDR3 is 14 residues long. CDR3 DNA sequence: TGTGCCAGCAGCGGGCTCTTCGAGGGTTCTGAAGCTTTCTTT. Protein: CASSGLFEGSEAFF.

V gene TRBV2 combines with J gene TRBJ1-2; D is undetermined. Germline CDR1 reads SNHLY; CDR2 reads FYNNEI. V was pared by 5 bases and J by 1 base, with 5 bases between. CDR3 length: 12 amino acids. The CDR3 is CASSSINYGYTF. In DNA form, the CDR3 reads TGTGCCAGCAGTTCTATTAACTATGGCTACACCTTC.

The V and J genes are TRBV5-1 and TRBJ1-1, with 7 positions matching TRBD1. The CDR3 spans 16 residues. V lost 4 bases to trimming and J lost 2 bases; unmatched junction nucleotides: 11. The germline V gene has CDR1 SGHRS and CDR2 YFSETQ. The CDR3 region has the DNA TGCGCCAGCAGCCCGGGACAGCTTCAAAGAAACACTGAAGCTTTCTTT. Its protein is CASSPGQLQRNTEAFF. Based on the CDR3 plus reference TRBV5-1 and TRBJ1-1, the full variable domain is KAGVTQTPRYLIKTRGQQVTLSCSPISGHRSVSWYQQTPGQGLQFLFEYFSETQRNKGNFPGRFSGRQFSNSRSEMNVSTLELGDSALYLCASSPGQLQRNTEAFFGQGTRLTVV.